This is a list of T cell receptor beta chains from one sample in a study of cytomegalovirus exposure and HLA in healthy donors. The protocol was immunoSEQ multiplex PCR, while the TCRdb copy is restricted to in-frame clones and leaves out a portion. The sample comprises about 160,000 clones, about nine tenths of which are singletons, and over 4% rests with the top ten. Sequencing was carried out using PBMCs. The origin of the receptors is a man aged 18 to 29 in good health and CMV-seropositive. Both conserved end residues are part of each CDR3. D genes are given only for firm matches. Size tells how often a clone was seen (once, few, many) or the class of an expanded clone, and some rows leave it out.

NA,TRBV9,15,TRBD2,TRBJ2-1,TGTGCCAGCAGCGTAGGTAGCGGGAGTTACAATGAGCAGTTCTTC,CASSVGSGSYNEQFF
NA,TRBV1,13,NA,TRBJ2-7,TGCACCAGCAGATTAGGGGACAGGGTGATGCAGTACTTC,CTSRLGDRVMQYF
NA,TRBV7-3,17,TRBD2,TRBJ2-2,TGTGCCAGCAGCTTCGGTGGCGGGAGGGGGGACACCGGGGAGCTGTTTTTT,CASSFGGGRGDTGELFF
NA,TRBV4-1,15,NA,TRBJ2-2,TGCGCCAGCAGCCAAGATCCTGGACTAACCGGGGAGCTGTTTTTT,CASSQDPGLTGELFF
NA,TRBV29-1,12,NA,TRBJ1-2,TGCAGCGTTGAAGATCAGAGAGGCGGCTACACCTTC,CSVEDQRGGYTF
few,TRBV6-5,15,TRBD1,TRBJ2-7,TGTGCCACCGCCCCGGGACAGGGCGGTGGTTACGAGCAGTACTTC,CATAPGQGGGYEQYF
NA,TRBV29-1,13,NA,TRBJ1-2,TGCAGCGTAGAAGACAGATTTAACTATGGCTACACCTTC,CSVEDRFNYGYTF
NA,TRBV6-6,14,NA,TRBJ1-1,TGTGCCAGCAGGCGCGGGGTATTCCTTTTTCTAGCTTTCTTT,CASRRGVFLFLAFF
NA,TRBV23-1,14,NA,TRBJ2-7,TGCGCCAGCAGTCAGCCCGACAAGATCTACGAGCAGTACTTC,CASSQPDKIYEQYF
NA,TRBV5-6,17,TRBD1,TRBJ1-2,TGTGCCAGCAGCTTACGTTCGGGGGGACAGGGAAGAGGTGGCTACACCTTC,CASSLRSGGQGRGGYTF
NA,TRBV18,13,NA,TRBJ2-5,TGTGCCAGCTCACCCCAGGGTTCGGAGACCCAGTACTTC,CASSPQGSETQYF
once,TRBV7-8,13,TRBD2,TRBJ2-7,TGTGCCAGCAGCTCGGGACTAAAATACGAGCAGTACTTC,CASSSGLKYEQYF
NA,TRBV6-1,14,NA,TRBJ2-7,TGTGCCAGCACCTCCCCCGGAGGGACCTACGAGCAGTACTTC,CASTSPGGTYEQYF
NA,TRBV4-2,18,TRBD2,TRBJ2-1,TGTGCCAGCAGCCAAATGGGAGGAGTAGCGGGAAGGTACAATGAGCAGTTCTTC,CASSQMGGVAGRYNEQFF
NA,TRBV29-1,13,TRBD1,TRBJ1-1,TGCAGCGTTTGTTTGGACAGGGGGACTGAAGCTTTCTTT,CSVCLDRGTEAFF
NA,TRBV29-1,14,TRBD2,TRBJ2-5,TGCAGCGCTCCTGCGGGACTAGCGCAAGAGACCCAGTACTTC,CSAPAGLAQETQYF
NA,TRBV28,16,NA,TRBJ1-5,TGTGCCAGTCACCCCGTATACGGACAGTTCAATCAGCCCCAGCATTTT,CASHPVYGQFNQPQHF
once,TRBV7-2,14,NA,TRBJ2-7,TGTGCCAGCAGCCGAATGATTACAGGGTACGAGCAGTACTTC,CASSRMITGYEQYF
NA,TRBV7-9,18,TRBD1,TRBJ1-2,TGTGCCAGCAGCTTAGTGGCAGGGGGCCCTTCCTTAAACTATGGCTACACCTTC,CASSLVAGGPSLNYGYTF
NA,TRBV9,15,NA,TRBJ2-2,TGTGCCAGCAGCGCACCCCCGGGACTGTCCGGGGAGCTGTTTTTT,CASSAPPGLSGELFF
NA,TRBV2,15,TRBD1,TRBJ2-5,TGTGCCAGCAGTGTCCGGGACAGAGCCCAAGAGACCCAGTACTTC,CASSVRDRAQETQYF
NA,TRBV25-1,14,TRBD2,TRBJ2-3,TGTGCCAGCAGCATTAGCGGGAGCACAGATACGCAGTATTTT,CASSISGSTDTQYF
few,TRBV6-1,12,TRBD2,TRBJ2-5,TGTGCCGGGGGAGGGTACCAAGAGACCCAGTACTTC,CAGGGYQETQYF
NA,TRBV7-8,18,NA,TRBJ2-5,TGTGCCAGCAGCCCCATTCGGGCGGGCCTTTCTCCTCGAGAGACCCAGTACTTC,CASSPIRAGLSPRETQYF
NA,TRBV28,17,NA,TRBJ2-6,TGTGCCAGCAGGCGCCAGGGGTACCCCTCTGGGGCCAACGTCCTGACTTTC,CASRRQGYPSGANVLTF
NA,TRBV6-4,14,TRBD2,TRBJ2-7,TGTGCCAGCGGGGGACTAGCGGTAACCTACGAGCAGTACTTC,CASGGLAVTYEQYF
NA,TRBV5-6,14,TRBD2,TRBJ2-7,TGTGCCAGCAGCTTTGGTGGGAGGGTCTACGAGCAGTACTTC,CASSFGGRVYEQYF
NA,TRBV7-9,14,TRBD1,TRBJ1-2,TGTGCCAGCAGCATGGACAGGGCCGGGCGCGGCTACACCTTC,CASSMDRAGRGYTF
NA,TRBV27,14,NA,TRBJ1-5,TGTGCCAGCAGTTTGTGGGGAGACGGCCAGCCCCAGCATTTT,CASSLWGDGQPQHF
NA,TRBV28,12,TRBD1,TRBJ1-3,TGTGCCAGTGAGGACAGGGGAAACACCATATATTTT,CASEDRGNTIYF
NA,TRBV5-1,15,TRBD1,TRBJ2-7,TGCGCCAGCAGCTTGGGACAGGGCCGCTCCTACGAGCAGTACTTC,CASSLGQGRSYEQYF
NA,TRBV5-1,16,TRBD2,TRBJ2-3,TGCGCCAGCAGCTCCACCGGGACTAGCGGGAGGAATACGCAGTATTTT,CASSSTGTSGRNTQYF
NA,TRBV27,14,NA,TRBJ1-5,TGTGCCAGCAGTTCCCAGGGTAGTAATCAGCCCCAGCATTTT,CASSSQGSNQPQHF
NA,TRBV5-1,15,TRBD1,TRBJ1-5,TGCGCCAGCAGCCGGGACAGTTTTAGCAATCAGCCCCAGCATTTT,CASSRDSFSNQPQHF